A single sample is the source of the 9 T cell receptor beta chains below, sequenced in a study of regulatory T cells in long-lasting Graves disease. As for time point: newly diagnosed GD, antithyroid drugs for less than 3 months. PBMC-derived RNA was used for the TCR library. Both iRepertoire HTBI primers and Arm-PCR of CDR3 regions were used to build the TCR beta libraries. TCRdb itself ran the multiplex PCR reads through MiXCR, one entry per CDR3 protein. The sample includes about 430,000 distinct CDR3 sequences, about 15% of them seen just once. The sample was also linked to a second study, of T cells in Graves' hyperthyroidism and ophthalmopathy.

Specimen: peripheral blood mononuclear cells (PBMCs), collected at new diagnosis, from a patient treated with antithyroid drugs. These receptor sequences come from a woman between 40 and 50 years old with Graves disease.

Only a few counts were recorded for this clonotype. The CDR3 is CSATDRGSANTGELFF. CDR3 bases: TGCAGTGCTACGGACCGCGGGTCGGCGAACACCGGGGAGCTGTTTTTT. V is TRBV20-1 and J is TRBJ2-2; possibly TRBD2 for D (5 bases). V was clipped by 4 bases and J by 0 bases, with 15 bases between them. Per the germline V gene, CDR1 is DFQATT and CDR2 is SNEGSKA (reference sequence). CDR3 size: 16 residues.

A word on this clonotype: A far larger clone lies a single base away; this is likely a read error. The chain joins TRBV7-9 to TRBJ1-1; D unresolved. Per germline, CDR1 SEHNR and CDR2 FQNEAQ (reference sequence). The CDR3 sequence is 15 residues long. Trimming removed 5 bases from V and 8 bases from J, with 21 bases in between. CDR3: CASSPSPWAEVEAFF. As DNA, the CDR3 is TGTGCCAGCAGCCCCTCCCCGTGGGCCGAAGTAGAAGCTTTCTTT.

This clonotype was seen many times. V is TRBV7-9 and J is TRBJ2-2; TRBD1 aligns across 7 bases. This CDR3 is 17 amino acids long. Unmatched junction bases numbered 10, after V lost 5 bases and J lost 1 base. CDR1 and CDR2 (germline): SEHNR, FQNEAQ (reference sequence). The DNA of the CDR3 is TGTGCCAGCAGCCCTGCCCCACAGGGGAAGAACACCGGGGAGCTGTTTTTT. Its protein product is CASSPAPQGKNTGELFF. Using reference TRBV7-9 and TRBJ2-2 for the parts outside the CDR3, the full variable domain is DTGVSQNPRHKITKRGQNVTFRCDPISEHNRLYWYRQTLGQGPEFLTYFQNEAQLEKSRLLSDRFSAERPKGSFSTLEIQRTEQGDSAMYLCASSPAPQGKNTGELFFGEGSRLTVL.

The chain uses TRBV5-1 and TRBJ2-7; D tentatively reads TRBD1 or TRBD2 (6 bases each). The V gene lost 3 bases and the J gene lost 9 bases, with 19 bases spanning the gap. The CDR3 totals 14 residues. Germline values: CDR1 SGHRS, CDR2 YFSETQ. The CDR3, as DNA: TGCGCCAGCAGCTCCAACCCCGAGGGGGGCTGGCAGTACTTC. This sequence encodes CASSSNPEGGWQYF.

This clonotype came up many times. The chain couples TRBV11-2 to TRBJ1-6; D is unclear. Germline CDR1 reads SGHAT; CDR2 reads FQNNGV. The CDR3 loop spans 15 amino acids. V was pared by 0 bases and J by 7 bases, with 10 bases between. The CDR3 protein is CASSLERTKNSPLHF. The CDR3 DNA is TGTGCCAGCAGCTTAGAGAGGACTAAAAATTCACCCCTCCACTTT.

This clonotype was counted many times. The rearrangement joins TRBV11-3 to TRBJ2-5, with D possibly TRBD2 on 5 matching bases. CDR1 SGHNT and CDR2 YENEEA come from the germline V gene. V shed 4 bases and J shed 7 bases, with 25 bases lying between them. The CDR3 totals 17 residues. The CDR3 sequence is CASSSRDGEWVRGTQYF. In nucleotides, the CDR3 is TGTGCCAGCAGCTCACGGGATGGAGAATGGGTTCGGGGGACCCAGTACTTC.

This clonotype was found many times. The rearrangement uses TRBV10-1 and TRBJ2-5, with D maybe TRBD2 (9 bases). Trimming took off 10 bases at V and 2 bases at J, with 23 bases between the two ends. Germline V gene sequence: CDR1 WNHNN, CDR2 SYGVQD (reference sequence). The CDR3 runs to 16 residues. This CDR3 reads CATRQGFTSGQETQYF. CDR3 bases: TGCGCCACCCGACAGGGGTTTACTAGCGGGCAAGAGACCCAGTACTTC.

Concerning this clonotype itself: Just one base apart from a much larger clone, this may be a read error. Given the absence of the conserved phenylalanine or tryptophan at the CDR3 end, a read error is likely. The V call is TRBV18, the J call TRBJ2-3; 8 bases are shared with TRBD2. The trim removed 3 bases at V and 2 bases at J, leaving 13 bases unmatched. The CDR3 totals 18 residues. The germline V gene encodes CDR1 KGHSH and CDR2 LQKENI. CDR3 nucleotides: TGTGCCAGCTCACCTAAACCTGCCTCTAGCGGGCTCACAGATACGCAGTATCTT. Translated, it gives CASSPKPASSGLTDTQYL.

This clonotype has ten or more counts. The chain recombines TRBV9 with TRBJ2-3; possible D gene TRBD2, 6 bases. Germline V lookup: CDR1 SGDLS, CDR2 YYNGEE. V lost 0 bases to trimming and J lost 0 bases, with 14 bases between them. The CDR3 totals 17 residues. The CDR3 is CASSVGVGAGSTDTQYF. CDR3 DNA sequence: TGTGCCAGCAGCGTAGGGGTTGGAGCGGGTAGCACAGATACGCAGTATTTT.